This T cell receptor beta chain was sequenced for a study of OX40 agonist ivuxolimab in advanced cancers. The method was immunoSEQ multiplex PCR; TCRdb's version includes in-frame clones alone and lacks a portion of them. The sample has fewer than 85,000 clones; roughly 90% are singletons. Germline V gives CDR1 SGHNT, CDR2 YYREEE (reference sequence). The junction had 6 bases not matched to a gene; V was cut back by 2 bases and J by 6 bases. This CDR3 spans 14 amino acids. The sequence was collected from an adult with an advanced solid tumor such as melanoma, head and neck, liver or kidney cancer. The genes are TRBV5-4 and TRBJ2-3; 7 bases match TRBD1. Sequencing was performed on CD4+ or CD8+ T cells sorted from blood, taken in a trial of the OX40 agonist ivuxolimab. The CDR3, as DNA: TGTGCCAGCAGCTTCGACAGGGTAGGGGATACGCAGTATTTT. Residues: CASSFDRVGDTQYF.